Shown below are 23 T cell receptor beta chains from a single sample sequenced in a study of blood T cell repertoires in COVID-19. TCRdb's copy holds only in-frame clones and misses some; the assay was immunoSEQ multiplex PCR. The sample has 150,000 to 200,000 clones, 80% to 90% seen once. The sequenced sample was peripheral blood. These receptors were taken from a human donor in a cohort sampled during active COVID-19.

The chain is built from TRBV3-1 (or the pseudogene TRBV3-2) and TRBJ2-7, with a weak D call TRBD1 (5 bases). Deletions cut 0 bases from V and 3 bases from J, with 12 bases between. Germline CDR1 is LGHDT and CDR2 is YNNKEL (reference sequence). CDR3 length equals 15 residues. In DNA, the CDR3 is TGTGCCAGCAGCCAAGATCGAGCGCAGGGCTACGAGCAGTACTTC. Its translation is CASSQDRAQGYEQYF.

V gene TRBV3-1 (or the pseudogene TRBV3-2) combines with J gene TRBJ2-1; 9 bases match TRBD2. The V segment lost 7 bases and the J segment 4 bases; nucleotides outside the gene matches: 5. The CDR3 totals 14 residues. CDR1 is LGHDT and CDR2 is YNNKEL in the germline V gene (reference sequence). The CDR3 DNA follows: TGTGCCAGCAACCCTAGCGGGAAGTACAATGAGCAGTTCTTC. It translates to CASNPSGKYNEQFF.

The V gene is TRBV11-2, the J gene TRBJ1-1; no firm D call. The CDR3 is 13 residues long. The germline V gene has CDR1 SGHAT and CDR2 FQNNGV. Trimming took off 0 bases at V and 7 bases at J, with 9 bases between the two ends. This CDR3 is CASSLDHRGEAFF. Here the CDR3 DNA reads TGTGCCAGCAGCTTAGATCATCGGGGTGAAGCTTTCTTT.

The V and J genes are TRBV5-1 and TRBJ2-7; 8 bases agree with TRBD1. V shed 0 bases and J 3 bases; nucleotides not matched to a gene: 11. CDR1 is SGHRS and CDR2 is YFSETQ in the germline V gene. The CDR3 runs 17 residues. CDR3 nucleotide sequence: TGCGCCAGCAGCTTGGTGTCGGGGACAGGCGCTATCTACGAGCAGTACTTC. This sequence encodes CASSLVSGTGAIYEQYF.

V gene TRBV10-3 combines with J gene TRBJ2-7; D might be TRBD1 (5 bases). CDR1 ENHRY and CDR2 SYGVKD come from the germline V gene. The V and J ends lost 7 bases and 3 bases respectively, with 10 bases between them. CDR3 length equals 12 residues. CDR3 in amino acids: CAITDDSYEQYF. The CDR3 bases are TGTGCCATCACCGATGACAGCTACGAGCAGTACTTC.

V and J are TRBV3-1 (or the pseudogene TRBV3-2) and TRBJ1-3, with TRBD1 matching over 9 bases. After removal of 4 bases from V and 2 bases from J, the junction contained 6 bases not matched to a gene. The CDR3 loop spans 16 amino acids. Looked up from germline, CDR1 is LGHDT and CDR2 is YNNKEL (reference sequence). CDR3 region: CASSRRTGGTGNTIYF. CDR3 sequence (DNA): TGTGCCAGCAGCCGACGAACAGGGGGCACTGGAAACACCATATATTTT.

The gene calls are TRBV4-1 and TRBJ1-5; D uncertain. The V end lost 4 bases, the J end lost 0 bases, and 7 bases lay between the germline ends. The germline CDR1 and CDR2 sequences are MGHRA and YSYEKL. The CDR3 is 14 amino acids. CDR3 protein: CASSPRSSNQPQHF. The CDR3, as DNA: TGCGCCAGCAGCCCACGGAGTAGCAATCAGCCCCAGCATTTT.

The chain links TRBV2 to TRBJ1-6, with D unresolved. The CDR3 is made up of 12 amino acids. Per the germline V gene, CDR1 is SNHLY and CDR2 is FYNNEI. Trimming removed 4 bases from V and 7 bases from J, with 5 bases in between. The DNA for the CDR3 is TGTGCCAGCAGTGCCAGGAATTCACCCCTCCACTTT. This translates into CASSARNSPLHF.

V and J are TRBV18 and TRBJ2-7; the match to TRBD1 covers 11 bases. The CDR3 has 17 residues. The germline V gene encodes CDR1 KGHSH and CDR2 LQKENI. J lost 2 bases, V lost 4 bases, and 10 bases had no gene match. CDR3 sequence reads: CASSLFRSGQGAYEQYF. As DNA, the CDR3 is TGTGCCAGCTCACTATTCCGGTCGGGACAGGGGGCCTACGAGCAGTACTTC.

The V gene is TRBV4-3, the J gene TRBJ2-5; D possibly corresponds to TRBD1 (5 bases). This CDR3 contains 14 residues. V was cut by 4 bases and J by 2 bases, with 11 bases left in between. Germline V gives CDR1 LGHNA, CDR2 YSLEER. CDR3 DNA sequence: TGCGCCAGCAGCCCCCATAGGGGTCAAGAGACCCAGTACTTC. Translation gives CASSPHRGQETQYF.

This chain connects TRBV5-4 to TRBJ2-2, with 11 bases identical to TRBD1. The CDR3 totals 14 residues. V lost 10 bases and J lost 7; bases outside the gene matches: 9. Germline V lookup: CDR1 SGHNT, CDR2 YYREEE (reference sequence). CDR3 amino acids: CAVRDRGAGGELFF. CDR3 in DNA: TGTGCCGTACGGGACAGGGGGGCTGGCGGGGAGCTGTTTTTT.

This clone was detected a few times. The chain combines TRBV6-5 with TRBJ2-7; tentative D call: TRBD1 (6 bases). Germline V gene data show CDR1 as MNHEY and CDR2 as SVGAGI. V lost 2 bases, J lost 6 bases, and 11 bases lay in between. The CDR3 covers 13 residues. Here the CDR3 reads CASSYTLGGEQYF. CDR3 in DNA: TGTGCCAGCAGTTACACCCTAGGGGGCGAGCAGTACTTC.

This clone was recorded only once. This sequence joins TRBV30 and TRBJ1-2; D unresolved. From germline, CDR1 is GTSNPN and CDR2 SVGIG (reference sequence). CDR3 length: 10 amino acids. V lost 2 bases and J 8 bases, leaving 6 bases between the germline ends. DNA of the CDR3: TGTGCCTGGAGTAACCGGGGCTACACCTTC. It encodes CAWSNRGYTF.

This clone was detected only once. The chain uses TRBV5-6 and TRBJ2-7, with D unresolved. This CDR3 region has 15 residues. Germline loops: CDR1 SGHDT, CDR2 YYEEEE. The V end lost 0 bases, the J end lost 0 bases, and 10 bases lay between the germline ends. Here the CDR3 DNA reads TGTGCCAGCAGCTTGGTTCAGTTCAGCTCCTACGAGCAGTACTTC. Translation gives CASSLVQFSSYEQYF.

The V and J genes are TRBV19 and TRBJ2-2; D might be TRBD1 (5 bases). Germline lookup yields CDR1 LNHDA and CDR2 SQIVND (reference sequence). V was shortened by 10 bases and J by 7 bases, with 19 bases between the two germline ends. This CDR3 is built from 14 residues. CDR3 sequence reads: CAISRALGVGELFF. CDR3 sequence (DNA): TGTGCCATTTCCCGGGCCCTAGGGGTCGGGGAGCTGTTTTTT. Full variable domain (remainder filled in from reference TRBV19 and TRBJ2-2): DGGITQSPKYLFRKEGQNVTLSCEQNLNHDAMYWYRQDPGQGLRLIYYSQIVNDFQKGDIAEGYSVSREKKESFPLTVTSAQKNPTAFYLCAISRALGVGELFFGEGSRLTVL.

This clone was counted between two and nine times. This rearrangement joins TRBV10-3 to TRBJ2-2, with D perhaps matching TRBD2 (6 bases). Deletions cut 10 bases from V and 1 base from J, with 16 bases between. The CDR3 is made up of 15 amino acids. CDR1 is ENHRY and CDR2 is SYGVKD in the germline V gene. CDR3 protein: CATRPGLENTGELFF. The CDR3 nucleotides read TGTGCCACGCGACCGGGACTGGAGAACACCGGGGAGCTGTTTTTT.

V usage is TRBV27 and J usage is TRBJ2-7; tentative D call: TRBD1 (6 bases). Trimming took 4 bases from V and 7 from J, leaving 14 bases between them. Germline values: CDR1 MNHEY, CDR2 SMNVEV (reference sequence). The CDR3 sequence is 13 residues long. The CDR3 nucleotides are TGTGCCAGCAGTTCAAACAGGGTATCGGAGCAGTACTTC. It translates to CASSSNRVSEQYF.

The chain joins TRBV12-5 to TRBJ2-7; 8 bases fit TRBD1. The CDR3 is 13 amino acids. The germline CDR1 and CDR2 sequences are LGHNT and FRNRAP. The ends lost 6 bases at V and 3 bases at J; junction bases unmatched: 4. The CDR3 DNA is TGTGCTAGTGGCCCGGACAGGGTCTACGAGCAGTACTTC. This encodes CASGPDRVYEQYF.

This clone was found a few times. This CDR3 reads CASTGQGNSPLHF. DNA of the CDR3: TGTGCCAGCACCGGACAGGGTAATTCACCCCTCCACTTT. This sequence joins TRBV6-6 and TRBJ1-6; 8 bases are shared with TRBD1. V gave up 7 bases and J gave up 6 bases; unmatched junction bases: 2. This CDR3 has 13 residues. Germline CDR1 and CDR2: MNHNY and SVGAGI (reference sequence).

The chain couples TRBV4-1 to TRBJ1-2; D is undetermined. Germline CDR1 is MGHRA and CDR2 is YSYEKL. There are 16 residues in the CDR3. Between the trimmed V and J ends, which lost 0 bases and 3 bases, there was a span of 14 bases. The CDR3 is CASSQEGGVTYYGYTF. The DNA of the CDR3 is TGCGCCAGCAGCCAAGAAGGTGGAGTTACGTACTATGGCTACACCTTC.

The chain is built from TRBV5-4 and TRBJ2-2, with 10 bases fitting TRBD2. V gave up 2 bases and J gave up 4 bases; unmatched junction bases: 8. Germline V gene sequence: CDR1 SGHNT, CDR2 YYREEE (reference sequence). The CDR3 runs 17 residues. The chain's CDR3 is CASSFKLAGLSTGELFF. In DNA form, the CDR3 reads TGTGCCAGCAGCTTCAAACTAGCGGGGCTCAGCACCGGGGAGCTGTTTTTT.

This clone was found a few times. The rearrangement uses TRBV27 and TRBJ1-6; weak D call: TRBD1 (6 bases). The length of the CDR3 is 14 residues. The germline V and J ends were trimmed by 2 bases and 6 bases, with 8 bases remaining between them. The germline CDR1 and CDR2 sequences are MNHEY and SMNVEV (reference sequence). CDR3 nucleotides: TGTGCCAGCAGTTTAACACAGGGTAATTCACCCCTCCACTTT. Translation: CASSLTQGNSPLHF.

V is TRBV6-1 and J is TRBJ1-6; D is unresolved. This CDR3 region has 16 residues. Between the trimmed V and J ends, which lost 4 bases and 6 bases, there was a span of 16 bases. Per germline, CDR1 MNHNS and CDR2 SASEGT. The CDR3 coding sequence is TGTGCCAGCAGTGGAGAGGTCCGCGACTTTAATTCACCCCTCCACTTT. It codes for CASSGEVRDFNSPLHF.